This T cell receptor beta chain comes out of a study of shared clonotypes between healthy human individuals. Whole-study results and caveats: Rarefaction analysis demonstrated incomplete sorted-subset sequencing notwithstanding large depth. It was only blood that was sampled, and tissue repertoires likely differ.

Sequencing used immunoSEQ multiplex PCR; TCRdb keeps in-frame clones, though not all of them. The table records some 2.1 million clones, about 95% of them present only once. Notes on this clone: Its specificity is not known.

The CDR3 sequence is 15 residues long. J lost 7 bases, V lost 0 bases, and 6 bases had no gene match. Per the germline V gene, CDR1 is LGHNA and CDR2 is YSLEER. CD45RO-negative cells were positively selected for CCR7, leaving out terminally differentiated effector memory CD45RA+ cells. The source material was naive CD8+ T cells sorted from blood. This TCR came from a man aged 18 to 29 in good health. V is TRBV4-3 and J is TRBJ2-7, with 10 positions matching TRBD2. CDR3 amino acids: CASSQEGLAGVEQYF. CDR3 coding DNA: TGCGCCAGCAGCCAAGAGGGGCTAGCGGGAGTAGAGCAGTACTTC.